These T cell receptor beta chains were read from a single sample in a study of shared clonotypes between healthy human individuals. TCRdb keeps only in-frame clones here, not all; method: immunoSEQ multiplex PCR. Of 520,000 or so clones listed, about four fifths are singletons. The sequenced sample consisted of PBMCs. The receptor set was obtained from a woman in her forties in good health. Some clones in this sample may be carry-over from other donors' samples. The CDR3 runs from the conserved cysteine through the conserved F or W. The D gene is left open where the match is weak. Some rows mark clone size as missing; the rest say once, few, many or name a class of expanded clone.

D: -
V: TRBV7-8
J: TRBJ1-1
size: -
CDR3: CASSLVAKNTEAFF
DNA: TGTGCCAGCAGCTTAGTGGCCAAGAACACTGAAGCTTTCTTT

D: -
V: TRBV2
J: TRBJ2-7
size: -
CDR3: CASSAEARGYEQYF
DNA: TGTGCCAGCAGTGCTGAGGCGCGCGGGTACGAGCAGTACTTC

D: TRBD2
V: TRBV10-2
J: TRBJ2-3
size: -
CDR3: CASNRGGTDTQYF
DNA: TGCGCCAGCAACCGGGGGGGGACGGATACGCAGTATTTT

D: TRBD2
V: TRBV11-2
J: TRBJ2-1
size: -
CDR3: CASSRGTSGRNNEQFF
DNA: TGTGCCAGCAGCAGAGGGACTAGCGGTAGAAACAATGAGCAGTTCTTC

D: TRBD1
V: TRBV28
J: TRBJ2-7
size: -
CDR3: CASSFAQGAVGYEQYF
DNA: TGTGCCAGCAGTTTCGCTCAGGGGGCAGTCGGCTACGAGCAGTACTTC

D: TRBD1
V: TRBV9
J: TRBJ1-1
size: -
CDR3: CASRGQGGTEAFF
DNA: TGTGCCAGCAGGGGACAGGGGGGCACTGAAGCTTTCTTT

D: TRBD2
V: TRBV6-1
J: TRBJ2-1
size: many
CDR3: CAGGGAGEVNEQFF
DNA: TGTGCCGGGGGGGGAGCGGGAGAAGTTAATGAGCAGTTCTTC

D: -
V: TRBV5-1
J: TRBJ2-2
size: -
CDR3: CASSLDGSGELFF
DNA: TGCGCCAGCAGCTTGGATGGGTCGGGGGAGCTGTTTTTT

D: -
V: TRBV27
J: TRBJ2-1
size: -
CDR3: CASSLRASTSSYNEQFF
DNA: TGTGCCAGCAGTTTAAGGGCGTCGACGAGCTCCTACAATGAGCAGTTCTTC

D: -
V: TRBV27
J: TRBJ2-7
size: -
CDR3: CASRQSGTTYEQYF
DNA: TGTGCCAGCAGGCAATCTGGCACGACATACGAGCAGTACTTC

D: TRBD1
V: TRBV28
J: TRBJ1-2
size: -
CDR3: CASSWGTGNYGYTF
DNA: TGTGCCAGCAGTTGGGGGACAGGGAACTATGGCTACACCTTC

D: TRBD2
V: TRBV7-8
J: TRBJ2-5
size: -
CDR3: CASRQAGGLETQYF
DNA: TGTGCCAGCAGACAAGCGGGAGGCCTCGAGACCCAGTACTTC

D: -
V: TRBV11-2
J: TRBJ2-2
size: -
CDR3: CAGGADTGELFF
DNA: TGTGCCGGAGGGGCGGACACCGGGGAGCTGTTTTTT

D: -
V: TRBV6-5
J: TRBJ2-1
size: -
CDR3: CASRPRNNEQFF
DNA: TGTGCCAGCAGGCCTCGGAACAATGAGCAGTTCTTC

D: TRBD2
V: TRBV7-6
J: TRBJ2-5
size: -
CDR3: CASSLGLAGLETQYF
DNA: TGTGCCAGCAGCCTGGGACTAGCGGGACTGGAGACCCAGTACTTC

D: TRBD1
V: TRBV23-1
J: TRBJ2-7
size: -
CDR3: CASSQVGGRTGSSYEQYF
DNA: TGCGCCAGCAGTCAAGTTGGGGGGCGGACAGGGAGCTCCTACGAGCAGTACTTC

D: -
V: TRBV15
J: TRBJ1-4
size: -
CDR3: CATSRDRGNEKLFF
DNA: TGTGCCACCAGCAGAGATCGGGGTAATGAAAAACTGTTTTTT

D: TRBD2
V: TRBV7-2
J: TRBJ2-3
size: -
CDR3: CASSPLPTGGDTQYF
DNA: TGTGCCAGCAGCCCACTCCCAACGGGGGGAGATACGCAGTATTTT

D: TRBD1
V: TRBV2
J: TRBJ2-7
size: -
CDR3: CASSFRTGNYEQYF
DNA: TGTGCCAGCAGTTTTAGGACAGGGAACTACGAGCAGTACTTC

D: TRBD1
V: TRBV5-4
J: TRBJ2-5
size: -
CDR3: CASSNRGLEETQYF
DNA: TGTGCCAGCTCGAACAGGGGGCTTGAGGAGACCCAGTACTTC

D: TRBD1
V: TRBV18
J: TRBJ1-1
size: -
CDR3: CASSPEQGSEAFF
DNA: TGTGCCAGCTCACCAGAACAGGGGTCTGAAGCTTTCTTT

D: -
V: TRBV9
J: TRBJ2-1
size: -
CDR3: CASSGQDSLNNEQFF
DNA: TGTGCCAGCAGCGGCCAGGACTCCTTGAACAATGAGCAGTTCTTC

D: -
V: TRBV5-6
J: TRBJ1-5
size: -
CDR3: CASSLGWAKANQPQHF
DNA: TGTGCCAGCAGCTTGGGTTGGGCCAAGGCAAATCAGCCCCAGCATTTT

D: -
V: TRBV5-6
J: TRBJ2-6
size: -
CDR3: CASSQILSGANVLTF
DNA: TGTGCCAGCAGCCAAATATTATCTGGGGCCAACGTCCTGACTTTC

D: -
V: TRBV6-4
J: TRBJ2-3
size: many
CDR3: CASSEGTGNTDTQYF
DNA: TGTGCCAGCAGTGAGGGGACTGGGAACACAGATACGCAGTATTTT

D: -
V: TRBV14
J: TRBJ2-2
size: -
CDR3: CASSQDYGTGELFF
DNA: TGTGCCAGCAGCCAAGATTACGGGACCGGGGAGCTGTTTTTT

D: -
V: TRBV7-3
J: TRBJ1-6
size: -
CDR3: CASSFGLPNSPLHF
DNA: TGTGCCAGCAGCTTTGGGCTTCCCAATTCACCCCTCCACTTT

D: TRBD2
V: TRBV7-6
J: TRBJ2-3
size: -
CDR3: CASSLEPLAGNTDTQYF
DNA: TGTGCCAGCAGCTTAGAGCCCTTAGCGGGAAACACAGATACGCAGTATTTT

D: TRBD2
V: TRBV29-1
J: TRBJ2-1
size: -
CDR3: CSVRTSGSDEQFF
DNA: TGCAGCGTGCGGACTAGCGGGAGCGATGAGCAGTTCTTC

D: TRBD2
V: TRBV11-2
J: TRBJ2-1
size: -
CDR3: CASSSMGTSGFNEQFF
DNA: TGTGCCAGCAGCTCGATGGGGACTAGCGGTTTCAATGAGCAGTTCTTC

D: -
V: TRBV27
J: TRBJ2-2
size: once
CDR3: CASSLGNTGELFF
DNA: TGTGCCAGCAGTTTGGGGAACACCGGGGAGCTGTTTTTT

D: -
V: TRBV27
J: TRBJ1-5
size: -
CDR3: CASGLNQPQHF
DNA: TGTGCCAGCGGCCTCAATCAGCCCCAGCATTTT

D: TRBD2
V: TRBV7-2
J: TRBJ2-2
size: -
CDR3: CASSETSGGEGELFF
DNA: TGTGCCAGCAGCGAGACTAGCGGAGGGGAAGGGGAGCTGTTTTTT

D: TRBD1
V: TRBV9
J: TRBJ2-1
size: -
CDR3: CASSVDRGNYNEQFF
DNA: TGTGCCAGCAGCGTAGACAGGGGCAACTACAATGAGCAGTTCTTC

D: -
V: TRBV19
J: TRBJ2-1
size: -
CDR3: CASAADSNYNEQFF
DNA: TGTGCCAGCGCCGCGGACTCGAACTACAATGAGCAGTTCTTC

D: -
V: TRBV5-8
J: TRBJ1-2
size: once
CDR3: CASSPVGRVYGYTF
DNA: TGTGCCAGCAGCCCGGTCGGACGGGTCTATGGCTACACCTTC

D: TRBD1
V: TRBV10-3
J: TRBJ1-2
size: -
CDR3: CAISLGTDHGYTF
DNA: TGTGCCATCAGCCTCGGGACAGACCATGGCTACACCTTC

D: TRBD2
V: TRBV6-4
J: TRBJ2-1
size: -
CDR3: CASSDSGSGGNEQFF
DNA: TGTGCCAGCAGTGACTCGGGGTCGGGAGGGAATGAGCAGTTCTTC

D: -
V: TRBV6-5
J: TRBJ1-5
size: -
CDR3: CASSPQPGGREPQHF
DNA: TGTGCCAGCAGCCCCCAGCCCGGGGGCCGGGAGCCCCAGCATTTT

D: TRBD1
V: TRBV30
J: TRBJ1-1
size: few
CDR3: CASPGQGTEAFF
DNA: TGTGCCTCCCCCGGACAGGGAACTGAAGCTTTCTTT

D: TRBD2
V: TRBV12-5
J: TRBJ2-3
size: once
CDR3: CASGWGSGGQDTQYF
DNA: TGTGCTAGTGGTTGGGGTAGCGGGGGTCAAGATACGCAGTATTTT

D: TRBD2
V: TRBV11-3
J: TRBJ2-7
size: -
CDR3: CASSFGTSGIYEQYF
DNA: TGTGCCAGCAGCTTCGGGACTAGCGGGATTTACGAGCAGTACTTC

D: TRBD1
V: TRBV29-1
J: TRBJ1-2
size: -
CDR3: CSVGAGGDYGYTF
DNA: TGCAGCGTTGGGGCAGGGGGGGACTATGGCTACACCTTC

D: -
V: TRBV18
J: TRBJ2-5
size: -
CDR3: CASSPDRGGETQYF
DNA: TGTGCCAGCTCACCAGACAGGGGAGGGGAGACCCAGTACTTC

D: -
V: TRBV10-1
J: TRBJ2-7
size: once
CDR3: CASSEGGVGAVEQYF
DNA: TGCGCCAGCAGTGAGGGTGGTGTGGGAGCGGTCGAGCAGTACTTC

D: -
V: TRBV30
J: TRBJ1-6
size: -
CDR3: CAWRRTTYNSPLHF
DNA: TGTGCCTGGAGGAGGACAACATATAATTCACCCCTCCACTTT

D: -
V: TRBV6-5
J: TRBJ1-6
size: -
CDR3: CASSYPGGLYSPLHF
DNA: TGTGCCAGCAGTTACCCGGGGGGGTTATATTCACCCCTCCACTTT

D: -
V: TRBV2
J: TRBJ2-5
size: -
CDR3: CASSGRSQETQYF
DNA: TGTGCCAGCAGCGGCAGGAGCCAAGAGACCCAGTACTTC

D: -
V: TRBV29-1
J: TRBJ2-1
size: -
CDR3: CSVEVSVAEQFF
DNA: TGCAGCGTTGAAGTGAGCGTCGCTGAGCAGTTCTTC

D: TRBD1
V: TRBV11-1
J: TRBJ2-3
size: -
CDR3: CASSLRQGAIDTQYF
DNA: TGTGCCAGCAGCTTGAGACAGGGGGCAATAGATACGCAGTATTTT

D: TRBD1
V: TRBV28
J: TRBJ1-5
size: -
CDR3: CASKRTGLPRPQHF
DNA: TGTGCCAGCAAAAGGACAGGTTTGCCGCGGCCCCAGCATTTT

D: TRBD2
V: TRBV10-2
J: TRBJ2-7
size: -
CDR3: CASSGSSGAYEQYF
DNA: TGCGCCAGCTCCGGATCTAGCGGAGCCTACGAGCAGTACTTC

D: -
V: TRBV10-3
J: TRBJ1-3
size: -
CDR3: CAISVQGSGNTIYF
DNA: TGTGCCATCAGTGTACAGGGCTCCGGAAACACCATATATTTT

D: TRBD2
V: TRBV11-2
J: TRBJ2-7
size: few
CDR3: CASSSWTSGRAGSYEQYF
DNA: TGTGCCAGCAGCTCCTGGACTAGCGGGAGGGCCGGATCCTACGAGCAGTACTTC